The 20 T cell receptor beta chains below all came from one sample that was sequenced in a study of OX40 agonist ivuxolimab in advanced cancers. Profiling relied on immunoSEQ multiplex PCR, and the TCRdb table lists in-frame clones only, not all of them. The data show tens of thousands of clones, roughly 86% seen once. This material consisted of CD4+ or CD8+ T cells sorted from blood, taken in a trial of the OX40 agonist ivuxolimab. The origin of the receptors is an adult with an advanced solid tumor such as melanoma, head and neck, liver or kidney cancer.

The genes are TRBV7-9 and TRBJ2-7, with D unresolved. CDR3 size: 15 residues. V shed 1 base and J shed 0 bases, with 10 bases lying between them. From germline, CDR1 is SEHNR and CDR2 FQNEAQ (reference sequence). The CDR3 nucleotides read TGTGCCAGCAGCTTAGGCAGGATGAGCTCCTACGAGCAGTACTTC. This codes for CASSLGRMSSYEQYF.

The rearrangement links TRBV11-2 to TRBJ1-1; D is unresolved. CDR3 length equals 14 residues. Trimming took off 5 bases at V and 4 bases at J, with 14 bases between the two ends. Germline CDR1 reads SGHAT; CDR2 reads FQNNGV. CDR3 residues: CASSPGSGGTEAFF. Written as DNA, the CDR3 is TGTGCCAGCAGCCCTGGTTCCGGAGGCACTGAAGCTTTCTTT.

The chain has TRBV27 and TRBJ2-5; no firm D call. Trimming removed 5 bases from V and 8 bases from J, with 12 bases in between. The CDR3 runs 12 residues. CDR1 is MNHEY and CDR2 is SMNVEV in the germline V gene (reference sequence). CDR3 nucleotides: TGTGCCAGCAGTCCGGACGATCGCACCCAGTACTTC. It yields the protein CASSPDDRTQYF.

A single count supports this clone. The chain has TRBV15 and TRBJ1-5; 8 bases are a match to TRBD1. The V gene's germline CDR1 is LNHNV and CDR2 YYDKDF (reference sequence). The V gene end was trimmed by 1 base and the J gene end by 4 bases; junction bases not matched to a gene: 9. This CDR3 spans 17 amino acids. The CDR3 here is CATSRVAAGGGNQPQHF. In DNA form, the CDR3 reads TGTGCCACCAGCAGAGTGGCTGCAGGGGGCGGGAATCAGCCCCAGCATTTT.

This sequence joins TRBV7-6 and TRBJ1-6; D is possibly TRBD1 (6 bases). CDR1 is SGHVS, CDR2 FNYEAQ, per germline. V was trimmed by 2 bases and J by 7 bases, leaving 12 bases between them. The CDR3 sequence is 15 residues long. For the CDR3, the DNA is TGTGCCAGCAGCTTACAGGGGAACACAAATTCACCCCTCCACTTT. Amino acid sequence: CASSLQGNTNSPLHF.

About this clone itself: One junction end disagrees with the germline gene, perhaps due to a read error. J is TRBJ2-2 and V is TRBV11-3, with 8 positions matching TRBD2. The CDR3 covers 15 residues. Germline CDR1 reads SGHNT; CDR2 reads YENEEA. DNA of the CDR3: TGTGCCAGCAGCCGGGGGGGAAGTCGAATCGGGCAGCTGTTTTTT. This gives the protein CASSRGGSRIGQLFF.

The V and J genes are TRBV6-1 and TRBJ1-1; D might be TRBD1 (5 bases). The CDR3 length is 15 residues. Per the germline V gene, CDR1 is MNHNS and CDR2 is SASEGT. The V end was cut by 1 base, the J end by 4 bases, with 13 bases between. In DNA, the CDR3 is TGTGCCAGCAGTGAAGGGTGGGGCGTGATCACTGAAGCTTTCTTT. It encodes CASSEGWGVITEAFF.

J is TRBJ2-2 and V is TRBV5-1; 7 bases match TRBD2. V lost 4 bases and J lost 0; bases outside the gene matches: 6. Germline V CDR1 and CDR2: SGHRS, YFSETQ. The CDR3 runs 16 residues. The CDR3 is CASSTGAGTNTGELFF. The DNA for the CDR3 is TGCGCCAGCAGCACAGGAGCGGGGACGAACACCGGGGAGCTGTTTTTT. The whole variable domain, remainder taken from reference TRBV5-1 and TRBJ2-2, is KAGVTQTPRYLIKTRGQQVTLSCSPISGHRSVSWYQQTPGQGLQFLFEYFSETQRNKGNFPGRFSGRQFSNSRSEMNVSTLELGDSALYLCASSTGAGTNTGELFFGEGSRLTVL.

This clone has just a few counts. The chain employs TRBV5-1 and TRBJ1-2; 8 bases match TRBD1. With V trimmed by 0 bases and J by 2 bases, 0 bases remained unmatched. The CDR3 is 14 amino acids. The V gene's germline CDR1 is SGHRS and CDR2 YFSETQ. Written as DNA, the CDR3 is TGCGCCAGCAGCTTGGGACAGGGGAACTATGGCTACACCTTC. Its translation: CASSLGQGNYGYTF.

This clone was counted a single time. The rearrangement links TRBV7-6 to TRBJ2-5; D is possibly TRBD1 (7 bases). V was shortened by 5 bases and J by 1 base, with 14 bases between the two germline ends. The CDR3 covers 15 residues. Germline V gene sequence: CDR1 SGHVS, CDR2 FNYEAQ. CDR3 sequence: CASSRRGDSQETQYF. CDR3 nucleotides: TGTGCCAGCAGCCGCAGGGGGGACAGCCAAGAGACCCAGTACTTC.

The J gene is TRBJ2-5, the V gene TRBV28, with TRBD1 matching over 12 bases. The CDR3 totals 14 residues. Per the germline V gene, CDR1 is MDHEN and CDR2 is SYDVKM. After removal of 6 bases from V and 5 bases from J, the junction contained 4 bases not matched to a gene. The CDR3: CASRSGQGAETQYF. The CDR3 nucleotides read TGTGCCAGCAGGTCGGGACAGGGGGCCGAGACCCAGTACTTC. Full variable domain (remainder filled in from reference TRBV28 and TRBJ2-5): DVKVTQSSRYLVKRTGEKVFLECVQDMDHENMFWYRQDPGLGLRLIYFSYDVKMKEKGDIPEGYSVSREKKERFSLILESASTNQTSMYLCASRSGQGAETQYFGPGTRLLVL.

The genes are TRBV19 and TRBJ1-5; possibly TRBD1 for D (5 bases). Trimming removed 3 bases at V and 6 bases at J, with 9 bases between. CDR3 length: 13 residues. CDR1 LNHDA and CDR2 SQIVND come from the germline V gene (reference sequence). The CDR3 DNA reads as TGTGCCAGTAGTATCCTGGGGGGTCAGCCCCAGCATTTT. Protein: CASSILGGQPQHF.

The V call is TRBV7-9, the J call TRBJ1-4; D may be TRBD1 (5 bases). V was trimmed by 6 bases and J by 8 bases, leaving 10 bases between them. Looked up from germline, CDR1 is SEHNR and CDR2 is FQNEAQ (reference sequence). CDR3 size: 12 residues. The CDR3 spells CASRRGYEKLFF. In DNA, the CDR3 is TGTGCCAGCAGGCGGGGGTACGAAAAACTGTTTTTT.

The CDR3 nucleotides are TGTGCCAGCAGTTCACAGGGGCATGGCTACACCTTC. Protein sequence: CASSSQGHGYTF. The chain has TRBV27 and TRBJ1-2, with 7 bases that match TRBD1. The J segment lost 6 bases and the V segment lost 4 bases, leaving 2 bases of the junction unmatched. CDR1 MNHEY and CDR2 SMNVEV come from the germline V gene (reference sequence). The CDR3 is 12 residues long.

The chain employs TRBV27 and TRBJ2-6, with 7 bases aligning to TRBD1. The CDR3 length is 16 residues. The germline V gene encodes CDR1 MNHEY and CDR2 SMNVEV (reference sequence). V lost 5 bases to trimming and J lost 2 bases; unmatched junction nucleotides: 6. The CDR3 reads CASSNRGTTGANVLTF. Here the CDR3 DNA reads TGTGCCAGCAGTAACAGGGGAACGACTGGGGCCAACGTCCTGACTTTC.

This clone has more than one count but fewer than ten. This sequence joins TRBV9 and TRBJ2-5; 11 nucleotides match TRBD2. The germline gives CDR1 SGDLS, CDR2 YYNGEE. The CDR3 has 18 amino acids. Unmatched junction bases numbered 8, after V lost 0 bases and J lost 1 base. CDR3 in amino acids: CASSVGIAGGPTQETQYF. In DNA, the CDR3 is TGTGCCAGCAGCGTAGGTATAGCGGGGGGGCCTACCCAAGAGACCCAGTACTTC.

The CDR3 DNA reads as TGCGCCAGCAGCCCAGGACTAGCGGGGGGCACCGGCTCCTACGAGCAGTACTTC. As protein: CASSPGLAGGTGSYEQYF. The genes are TRBV4-3 and TRBJ2-7; 14 bases are a match to TRBD2. The CDR3 is made up of 18 amino acids. Trimming took 4 bases from V and 0 from J; bases not matched to a gene: 8. Germline CDR1 LGHNA, CDR2 YSLEER.

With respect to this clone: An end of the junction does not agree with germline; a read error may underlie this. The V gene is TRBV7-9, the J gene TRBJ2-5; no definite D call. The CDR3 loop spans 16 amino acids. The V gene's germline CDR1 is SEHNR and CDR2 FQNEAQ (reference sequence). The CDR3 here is CASSQVVDSGQDTQYF. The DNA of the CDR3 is TGTGCCAGCAGCCAAGTCGTAGACTCGGGCCAAGACACCCAGTACTTC.

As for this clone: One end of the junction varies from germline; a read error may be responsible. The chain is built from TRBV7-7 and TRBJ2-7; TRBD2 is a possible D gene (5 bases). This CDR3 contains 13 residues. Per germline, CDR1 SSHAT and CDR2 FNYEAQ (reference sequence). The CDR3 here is CASSHGDSYEQYF. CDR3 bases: TGTGCTAGCAGCCACGGGGACTCCTACGAGCAGTACTTC.

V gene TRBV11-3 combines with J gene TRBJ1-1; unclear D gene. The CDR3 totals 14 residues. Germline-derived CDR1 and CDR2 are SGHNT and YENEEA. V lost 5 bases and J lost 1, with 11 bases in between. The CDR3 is CASSVVRGNTEAFF. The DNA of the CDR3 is TGTGCCAGCAGCGTAGTCCGGGGGAACACTGAAGCTTTCTTT.